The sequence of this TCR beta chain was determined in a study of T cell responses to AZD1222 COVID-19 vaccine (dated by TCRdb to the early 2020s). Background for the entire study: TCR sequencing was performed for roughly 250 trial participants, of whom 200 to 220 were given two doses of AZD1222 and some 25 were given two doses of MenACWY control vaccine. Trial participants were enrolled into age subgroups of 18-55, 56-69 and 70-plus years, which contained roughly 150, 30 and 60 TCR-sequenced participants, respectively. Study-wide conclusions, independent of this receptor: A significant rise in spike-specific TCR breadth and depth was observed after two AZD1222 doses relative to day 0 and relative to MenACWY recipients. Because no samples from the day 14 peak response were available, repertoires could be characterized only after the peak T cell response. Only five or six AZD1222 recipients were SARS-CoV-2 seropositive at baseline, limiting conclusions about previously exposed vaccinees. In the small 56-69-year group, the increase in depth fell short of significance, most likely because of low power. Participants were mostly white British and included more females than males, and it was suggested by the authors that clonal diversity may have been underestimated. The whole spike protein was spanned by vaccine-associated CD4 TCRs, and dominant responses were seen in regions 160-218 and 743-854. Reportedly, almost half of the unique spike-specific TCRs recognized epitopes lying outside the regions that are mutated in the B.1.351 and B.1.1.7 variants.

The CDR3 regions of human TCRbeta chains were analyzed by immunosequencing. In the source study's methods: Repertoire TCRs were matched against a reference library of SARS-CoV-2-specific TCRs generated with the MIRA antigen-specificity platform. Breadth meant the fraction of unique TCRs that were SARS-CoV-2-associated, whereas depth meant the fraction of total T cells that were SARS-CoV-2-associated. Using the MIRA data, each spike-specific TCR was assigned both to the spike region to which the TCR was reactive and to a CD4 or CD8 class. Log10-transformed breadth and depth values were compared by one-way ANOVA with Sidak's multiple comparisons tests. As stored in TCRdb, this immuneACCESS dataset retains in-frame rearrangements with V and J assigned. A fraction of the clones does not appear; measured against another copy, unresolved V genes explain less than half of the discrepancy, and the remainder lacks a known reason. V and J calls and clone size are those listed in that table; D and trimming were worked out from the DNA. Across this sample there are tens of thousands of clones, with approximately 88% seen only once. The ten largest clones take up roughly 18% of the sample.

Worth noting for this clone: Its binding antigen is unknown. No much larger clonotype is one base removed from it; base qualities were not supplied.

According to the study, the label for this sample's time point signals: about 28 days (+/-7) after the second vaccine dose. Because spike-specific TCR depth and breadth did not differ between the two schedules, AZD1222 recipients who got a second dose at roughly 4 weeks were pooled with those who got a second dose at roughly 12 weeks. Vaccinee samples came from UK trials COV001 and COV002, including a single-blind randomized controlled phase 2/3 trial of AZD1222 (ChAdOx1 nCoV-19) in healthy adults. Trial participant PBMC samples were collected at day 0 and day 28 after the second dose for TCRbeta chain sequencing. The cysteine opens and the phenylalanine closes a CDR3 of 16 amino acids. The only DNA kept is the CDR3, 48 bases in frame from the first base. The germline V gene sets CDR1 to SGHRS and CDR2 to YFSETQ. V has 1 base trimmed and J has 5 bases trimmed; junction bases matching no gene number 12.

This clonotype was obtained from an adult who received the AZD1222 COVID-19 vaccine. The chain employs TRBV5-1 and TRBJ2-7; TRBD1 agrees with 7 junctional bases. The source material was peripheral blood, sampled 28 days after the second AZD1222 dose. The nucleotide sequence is TGCGCCAGCAGCTTGAACCCGGGTAAGACAGGGCACGAGCAGTACTTC. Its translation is CASSLNPGKTGHEQYF. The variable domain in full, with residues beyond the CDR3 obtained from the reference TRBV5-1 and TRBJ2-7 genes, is KAGVTQTPRYLIKTRGQQVTLSCSPISGHRSVSWYQQTPGQGLQFLFEYFSETQRNKGNFPGRFSGRQFSNSRSEMNVSTLELGDSALYLCASSLNPGKTGHEQYFGPGTRLTVT.